The clone carrying this T cell receptor beta chain was observed a few times. TCRdb reprocessed the RT-PCR reads via MiXCR and lists one record per CDR3 protein. The profile shows hundreds of thousands of distinct CDR3 sequences, 16% of them singletons. This record comes from a study of patients and donors after allogeneic stem cell transplantation. Trimming stripped 5 bases from V and 5 bases from J, with 12 bases between. The CDR3 is 13 amino acids. Germline V gene lookup returns CDR1 MGHDK and CDR2 SYGVNS. The chain combines TRBV25-1 with TRBJ2-5; no clear D gene. The sequenced material came from blood, either unsorted or a sorted T cell fraction (not recorded which). This TCR derives from a human donor who was either an allogeneic HSCT recipient or a stem cell or donor lymphocyte infusion donor (not recorded which). It is not recorded whose cells these are; they may come from a transplant donor. For the CDR3, the DNA is TGTGCCAGCAGTCCTCCGAGCGCGGAGACCCAGTACTTC. Translating it yields CASSPPSAETQYF.